This T cell receptor (beta chain) was observed in a study of control samples from healthy donors and cancer patients. This table comes from immunoSEQ multiplex PCR, and its TCRdb copy is limited to in-frame clones, with some not included. Among 150,000 or so clones listed, over 85% were seen once. Trimming removed 0 bases from V and 5 bases from J; junction bases left unmatched: 4. CDR3 length: 16 residues. Looked up from germline, CDR1 is SGDLS and CDR2 is YYNGEE. Sequencing was performed on blood. The TCR originated in a man aged 50-59 years in good health. The rearrangement uses TRBV9 and TRBJ2-5, with 13 positions matching TRBD2. CDR3 sequence (DNA): TGTGCCAGCAGCGTAGCCGGACTAGCGGGAGTGGAGACCCAGTACTTC. This gives the protein CASSVAGLAGVETQYF.